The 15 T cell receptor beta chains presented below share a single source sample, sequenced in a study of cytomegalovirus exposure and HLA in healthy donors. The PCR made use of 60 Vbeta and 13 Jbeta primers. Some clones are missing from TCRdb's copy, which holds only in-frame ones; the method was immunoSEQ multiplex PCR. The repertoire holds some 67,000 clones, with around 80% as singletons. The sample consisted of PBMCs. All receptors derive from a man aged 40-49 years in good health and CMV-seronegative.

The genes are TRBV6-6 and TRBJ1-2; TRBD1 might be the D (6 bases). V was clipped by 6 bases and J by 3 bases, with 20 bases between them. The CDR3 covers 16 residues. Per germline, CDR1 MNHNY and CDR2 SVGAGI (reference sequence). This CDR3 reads CASSWTASPRDYGYTF. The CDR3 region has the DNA TGTGCCAGCAGCTGGACAGCCTCCCCGCGGGACTATGGCTACACCTTC.

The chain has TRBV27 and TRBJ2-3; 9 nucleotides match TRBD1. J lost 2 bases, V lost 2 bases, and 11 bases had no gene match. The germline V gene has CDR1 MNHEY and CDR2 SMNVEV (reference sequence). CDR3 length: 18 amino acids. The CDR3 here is CASSLNGWDREHTDTQYF. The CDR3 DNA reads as TGTGCCAGCAGTTTAAATGGTTGGGACAGGGAACACACAGATACGCAGTATTTT.

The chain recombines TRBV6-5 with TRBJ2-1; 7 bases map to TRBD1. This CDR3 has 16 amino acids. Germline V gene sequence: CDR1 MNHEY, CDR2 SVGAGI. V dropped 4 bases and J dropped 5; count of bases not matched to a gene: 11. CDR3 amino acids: CASSSRPPGQNNEQFF. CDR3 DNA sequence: TGTGCCAGCAGTTCGCGCCCCCCGGGACAGAACAATGAGCAGTTCTTC.

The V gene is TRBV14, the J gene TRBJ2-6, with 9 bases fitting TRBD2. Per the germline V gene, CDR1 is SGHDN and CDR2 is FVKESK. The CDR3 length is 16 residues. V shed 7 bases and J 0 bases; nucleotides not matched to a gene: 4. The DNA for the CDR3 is TGTGCCAGCACCCTAGCGGGGCACTCTGGGGCCAACGTCCTGACTTTC. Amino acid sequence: CASTLAGHSGANVLTF.

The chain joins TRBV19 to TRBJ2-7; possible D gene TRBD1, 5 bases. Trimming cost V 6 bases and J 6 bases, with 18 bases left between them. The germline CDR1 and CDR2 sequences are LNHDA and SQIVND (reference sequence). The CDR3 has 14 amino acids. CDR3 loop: CASRNPRQNREQYF. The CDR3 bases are TGTGCCAGTAGAAACCCTAGACAGAACCGCGAGCAGTACTTC.

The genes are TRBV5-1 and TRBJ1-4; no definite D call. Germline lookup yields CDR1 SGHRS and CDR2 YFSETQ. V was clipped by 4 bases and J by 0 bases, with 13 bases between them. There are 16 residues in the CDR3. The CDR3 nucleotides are TGCGCCAGCAGCCAAACCCCCGGGACAACTAATGAAAAACTGTTTTTT. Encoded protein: CASSQTPGTTNEKLFF.

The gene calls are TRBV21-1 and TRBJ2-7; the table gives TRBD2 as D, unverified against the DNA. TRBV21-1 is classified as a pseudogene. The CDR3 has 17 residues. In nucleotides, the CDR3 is TGTGCCAGCAACAACTCCGGGACTAGCGGATTCTTCTACGAGCAGTACTTC. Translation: CASNNSGTSGFFYEQYF.

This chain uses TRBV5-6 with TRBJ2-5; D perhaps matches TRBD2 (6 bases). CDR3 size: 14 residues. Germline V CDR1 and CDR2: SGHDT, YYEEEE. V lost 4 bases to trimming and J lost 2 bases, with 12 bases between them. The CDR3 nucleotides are TGTGCCAGCAGCGGGGACGGAGGGCAAGAGACCCAGTACTTC. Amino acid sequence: CASSGDGGQETQYF.

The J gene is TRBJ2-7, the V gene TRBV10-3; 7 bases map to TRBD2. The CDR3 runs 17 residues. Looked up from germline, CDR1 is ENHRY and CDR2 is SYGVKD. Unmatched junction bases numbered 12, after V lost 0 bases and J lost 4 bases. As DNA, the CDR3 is TGTGCCATCAGTGAGTCCCTGGGTAGGGAGGGCGGATACGAGCAGTACTTC. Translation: CAISESLGREGGYEQYF.

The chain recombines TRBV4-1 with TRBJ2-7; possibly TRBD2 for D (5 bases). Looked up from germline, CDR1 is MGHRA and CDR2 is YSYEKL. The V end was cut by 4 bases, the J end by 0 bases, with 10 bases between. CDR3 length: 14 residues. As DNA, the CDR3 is TGCGCCAGCAGCCCCCCGGGAAGCTCCTACGAGCAGTACTTC. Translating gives CASSPPGSSYEQYF.

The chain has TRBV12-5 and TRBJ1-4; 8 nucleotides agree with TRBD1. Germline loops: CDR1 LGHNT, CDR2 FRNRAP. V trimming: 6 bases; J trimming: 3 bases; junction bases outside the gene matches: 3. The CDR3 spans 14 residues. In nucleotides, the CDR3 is TGTGCTAGTGGCCTGGGACAGGCTAATGAAAAACTGTTTTTT. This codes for CASGLGQANEKLFF.

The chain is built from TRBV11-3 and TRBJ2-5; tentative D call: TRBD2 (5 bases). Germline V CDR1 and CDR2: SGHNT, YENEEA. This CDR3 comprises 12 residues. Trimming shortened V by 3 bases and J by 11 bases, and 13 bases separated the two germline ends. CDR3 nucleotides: TGTGCCAGCAGCTTCGGGAAGGGAGAGCAGTACTTC. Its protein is CASSFGKGEQYF.

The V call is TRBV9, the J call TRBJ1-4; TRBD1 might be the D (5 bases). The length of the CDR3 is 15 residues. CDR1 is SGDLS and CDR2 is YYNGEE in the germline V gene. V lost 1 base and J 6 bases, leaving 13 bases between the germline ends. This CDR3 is CASSVIGGVDEKLFF. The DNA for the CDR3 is TGTGCCAGCAGCGTAATCGGGGGGGTGGATGAAAAACTGTTTTTT.

Here the CDR3 reads CASSYPDRQAYTF. CDR3 nucleotides: TGTGCCAGCAGTTACCCCGACAGGCAGGCCTACACCTTC. The chain recombines TRBV6-5 with TRBJ1-2, with D maybe TRBD1 (6 bases). V lost 2 bases and J lost 10, with 14 bases in between. Per the germline V gene, CDR1 is MNHEY and CDR2 is SVGAGI. The CDR3 totals 13 residues.

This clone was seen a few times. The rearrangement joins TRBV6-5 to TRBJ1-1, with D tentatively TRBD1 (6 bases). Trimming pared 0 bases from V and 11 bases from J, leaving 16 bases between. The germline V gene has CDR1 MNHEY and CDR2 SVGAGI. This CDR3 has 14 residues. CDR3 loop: CASSYSRKAGVAFF. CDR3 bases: TGTGCCAGCAGTTACTCTCGGAAGGCAGGGGTGGCTTTCTTT.